The 26 T cell receptor beta chains listed next were all sequenced from one sample in a study of CXCR3-negative and CXCR3-positive naive CD8 T cells (dated by TCRdb to between 2018 and 2021). Instrument on record: NextSeq 550. The Human TCR Profiling Kit (MiLaboratory) was used to make UMI-labeled 5' RACE TRB cDNA libraries. TCRdb reprocessed the public reads and reports one entry per CDR3 protein sequence, without DNA. The table for this sample lists roughly 3,500 distinct CDR3 sequences. The ten most abundant clones make up 2% to 2.5% of the sample. Material for sequencing was naive CXCR3- CD8+ T cells from blood. The cell subset or site tag for this specimen amounts to: CD45RO-CCR7+CD27+CD95- naive CD8+ T cells lacking CXCR3 (TNR3-). These receptors came from a human donor in good health. Some clones in this sample may be carry-over from other donors' samples.

This sequence joins TRBV13 and TRBJ2-1; absent DNA, TCRdb's TRBD2 call cannot be checked. The CDR3 extends over 15 amino acids. Germline-derived CDR1 and CDR2 are PRHDT and FYEKMQ (reference sequence). The CDR3 loop reads CASSSLMLADNEQFF.

This clonotype ranks as medium-sized (0.01 to 0.1%) in terms of frequency. The rearrangement links TRBV6-5 to TRBJ2-3; TCRdb gives TRBD1 as the D gene, but with no DNA this cannot be confirmed. The CDR3 has 15 amino acids. CDR1 MNHEY and CDR2 SVGAGI come from the germline V gene. This CDR3 reads CASRPGQGWADTQYF.

This clonotype is classed as medium-sized (0.01 to 0.1%) by frequency. The V and J genes are TRBV10-2 and TRBJ2-1; without DNA, the TCRdb call of TRBD1 cannot be checked. Germline CDR1 is WSHSY and CDR2 is SAAADI. This CDR3 contains 14 residues. The CDR3 loop is CASSDTEQGNEQFF.

CDR3 protein: CSVEVEGYGYTF. The rearrangement links TRBV29-1 to TRBJ1-2; checking the TCRdb D call of TRBD1 is not possible without DNA. The CDR3 has 12 amino acids. The V gene's germline CDR1 is SQVTM and CDR2 ANQGSEA. The entire variable domain, with the rest obtained from reference TRBV29-1 and TRBJ1-2, is as follows: SAVISQKPSRDICQRGTSLTIQCQVDSQVTMMFWYRQQPGQSLTLIATANQGSEATYESGFVIDKFPISRPNLTFSTLTVSNMSPEDSSIYLCSVEVEGYGYTFGSGTRLTVV.

This chain's CDR3 is CASSAPGLAEEPQYF. The chain recombines TRBV2 with TRBJ2-5; TCRdb lists TRBD2, though no DNA is available to test this call. Germline values: CDR1 SNHLY, CDR2 FYNNEI. The length of the CDR3 is 15 residues.

The J gene is TRBJ2-5, the V gene TRBV3-1. Germline V gene data show CDR1 as LGHDT and CDR2 as YNNKEL (reference sequence). The CDR3 covers 15 residues. The CDR3 reads CASSQERRGQETQYF.

J is TRBJ2-3 and V is TRBV4-3; TCRdb gives TRBD2 as the D gene, but with no DNA this cannot be confirmed. The germline gives CDR1 LGHNA, CDR2 YSLEER. This CDR3 comprises 16 residues. CDR3 sequence reads: CASSQYGRADGDTQYF.

According to its frequency, this clonotype is large. J is TRBJ2-1 and V is TRBV7-3; TCRdb's D gene call, TRBD1, goes unchecked for lack of DNA. Germline V CDR1 and CDR2: SGHTA, FQGTGA. There are 14 residues in the CDR3. This chain's CDR3 is CASSVGLPGNEQFF.

The CDR3 spells CASSLGLSTDTQYF. V and J are TRBV12-3 or TRBV12-4 and TRBJ2-3; TCRdb designates TRBD2, a call that cannot be tested without DNA. CDR3 size: 14 residues.

This clonotype is classed as medium-sized by frequency. The CDR3 sequence: CASGDPGTDNEQFF. The chain carries TRBV12-5 and TRBJ2-1; the D gene TCRdb calls, TRBD1, cannot be checked with no DNA. Per germline, CDR1 LGHNT and CDR2 FRNRAP. The CDR3 extends over 14 amino acids.

The V gene is TRBV29-1, the J gene TRBJ2-2. Per germline, CDR1 SQVTM and CDR2 ANQGSEA. CDR3 length equals 14 residues. The CDR3 is CSVEREVGAGELFF.

The CDR3 spells CASSLTGGSGANVLTF. The V call is TRBV6-5, the J call TRBJ2-6; TCRdb's assignment of TRBD1 cannot be checked, as there is no DNA. This CDR3 spans 16 amino acids. In germline, CDR1 is MNHEY, CDR2 SVGAGI.

V is TRBV25-1 and J is TRBJ2-1. Per the germline V gene, CDR1 is MGHDK and CDR2 is SYGVNS. The CDR3 is made up of 15 amino acids. CDR3 amino acids: CASSEVLGSYNEQFF. Drawing the rest from reference TRBV25-1 and TRBJ2-1, the complete variable domain is EADIYQTPRYLVIGTGKKITLECSQTMGHDKMYWYQQDPGMELHLIHYSYGVNSTEKGDLSSESTVSRIRTEHFPLTLESARPSHTSQYLCASSEVLGSYNEQFFGPGTRLTVL.

This clonotype is called medium-sized based on its frequency. The V and J genes are TRBV20-1 and TRBJ2-3. Germline CDR1 and CDR2: DFQATT and SNEGSKA (reference sequence). The CDR3 is 13 amino acids. The chain's CDR3 is CSAREGNTDTQYF.

Its frequency marks this clonotype as medium-sized (0.01 to 0.1%). J is TRBJ2-3 and V is TRBV29-1; TCRdb reports TRBD2, a call that lacks DNA to check it against. The length of the CDR3 is 15 residues. The germline V gene has CDR1 SQVTM and CDR2 ANQGSEA. The CDR3 is CSVSELAEAIDTQYF.

The chain joins TRBV30 to TRBJ1-1; the D call from TCRdb, TRBD1, cannot be confirmed without DNA. Germline CDR1 reads GTSNPN; CDR2 reads SVGIG (reference sequence). The CDR3 is made up of 13 amino acids. CDR3 sequence: CAWKGQVNTEAFF.

The chain carries TRBV4-2 and TRBJ2-1; without DNA, the TCRdb call of TRBD2 cannot be checked. Germline CDR1 LGHNA, CDR2 YNFKEQ. This CDR3 is 17 amino acids long. The CDR3 is CASSQAATSGGFYEQFF.

The chain uses TRBV19 and TRBJ2-1. There are 12 residues in the CDR3. Per germline, CDR1 LNHDA and CDR2 SQIVND (reference sequence). The CDR3 is CASTSSYNEQFF.

This clonotype is medium-sized by frequency. The chain has TRBV6-5 and TRBJ1-1; the D gene TCRdb calls, TRBD1, cannot be checked with no DNA. Germline lookup yields CDR1 MNHEY and CDR2 SVGAGI. The CDR3 loop spans 14 amino acids. The CDR3 sequence: CASAQGFSRDEAFF.

This clonotype ranks as medium-sized in terms of frequency. The gene calls are TRBV7-2 and TRBJ2-3. The CDR3 is made up of 15 amino acids. In germline, CDR1 is SGHTA, CDR2 FQGNSA. The chain's CDR3 is CASSLGNTRTDTQYF.

This chain links TRBV20-1 with TRBJ1-1. This CDR3 has 13 amino acids. Looked up from germline, CDR1 is DFQATT and CDR2 is SNEGSKA (reference sequence). CDR3 sequence: CSARASGSTEAFF.

By frequency, this clonotype registers medium-sized. This rearrangement joins TRBV29-1 to TRBJ1-2. This CDR3 has 12 residues. The V gene's germline CDR1 is SQVTM and CDR2 ANQGSEA. The CDR3 here is CSVATSNYGYTF.

V usage is TRBV6-1 and J usage is TRBJ1-1; TCRdb selects TRBD1, and the lack of DNA leaves this call unchecked. Germline V gene sequence: CDR1 MNHNS, CDR2 SASEGT. This CDR3 has 16 amino acids. The CDR3 here is CASSDGTGLMGTEAFF.

This sequence joins TRBV6-5 and TRBJ2-6. Germline lookup yields CDR1 MNHEY and CDR2 SVGAGI. The CDR3 length is 14 residues. The CDR3 reads CASSYATGANVLTF.

By frequency, this clonotype is medium-sized (0.01 to 0.1%). The chain employs TRBV29-1 and TRBJ2-1. Germline assignment: CDR1 SQVTM and CDR2 ANQGSEA. The CDR3 sequence is 16 residues long. The CDR3 here is CSVEDRQASSYNEQFF.

The J gene is TRBJ1-3, the V gene TRBV29-1. The CDR3 extends over 16 amino acids. Germline loops: CDR1 SQVTM, CDR2 ANQGSEA. The CDR3 here is CSVEGTRVNSGNTIYF.